A single sample is the source of the 32 T cell receptor beta chains below, sequenced in a study of blood T cell repertoires in COVID-19. Sequenced by immunoSEQ multiplex PCR; TCRdb stores in-frame clones only, minus some. The sample has under 200,000 clones, around four fifths seen once; the top ten hold around 2.1%. The sequencing input was peripheral blood. Receptors originate from a woman of 80 years or more with acute or convalescent COVID-19.

CDR3 DNA: TGTGCCAGCAGCCAAGTCGGTTTGGCACCGGGACTGCGCAATGAGCAGTTCTTC. It codes for CASSQVGLAPGLRNEQFF. This rearrangement joins TRBV3-1 (or the pseudogene TRBV3-2) to TRBJ2-1; maybe TRBD2 (6 bases). V lost 1 base and J 6 bases, leaving 22 bases between the germline ends. This CDR3 region has 18 residues. Per germline, CDR1 LGHDT and CDR2 YNNKEL (reference sequence).

This clone was recorded only once. This same CDR3 is encoded by further DNA sequences in the sample. The V gene is TRBV20-1, the J gene TRBJ2-7; no reliable D call. The CDR3 totals 11 residues. Per germline, CDR1 DFQATT and CDR2 SNEGSKA (reference sequence). V was shortened by 3 bases and J by 3 bases, with 6 bases between the two germline ends. CDR3 DNA: TGCAGTGCTAGCCGAGACTACGAGCAGTACTTC. It translates to CSASRDYEQYF.

This chain joins TRBV19 and TRBJ1-1; maybe TRBD1 (6 bases). Per the germline V gene, CDR1 is LNHDA and CDR2 is SQIVND (reference sequence). The CDR3 spans 13 residues. Trimming removed 8 bases from V and 2 bases from J, with 12 bases in between. The CDR3 DNA is TGTGCCAGTGAGGGGGGGGCCAACACTGAAGCTTTCTTT. This encodes CASEGGANTEAFF. Complete variable domain (other parts from reference TRBV19 and TRBJ1-1): DGGITQSPKYLFRKEGQNVTLSCEQNLNHDAMYWYRQDPGQGLRLIYYSQIVNDFQKGDIAEGYSVSREKKESFPLTVTSAQKNPTAFYLCASEGGANTEAFFGQGTRLTVV.

The V gene is TRBV3-1 (or the pseudogene TRBV3-2), the J gene TRBJ2-7; D is unresolved. With 5 bases removed from V and 5 bases from J, the gap between germline ends came to 16 bases. CDR3 size: 14 residues. Germline CDR1 LGHDT, CDR2 YNNKEL (reference sequence). CDR3 loop: CASSETCTIDEQYF. The CDR3, as DNA: TGTGCCAGCAGCGAGACATGCACGATCGACGAGCAGTACTTC.

This chain joins TRBV6-4 and TRBJ2-3, with D perhaps TRBD2 (6 bases). V lost 3 bases, J lost 1 base, and 14 bases lay in between. The CDR3 spans 16 residues. Germline CDR1 reads MRHNA; CDR2 reads SNTAGT. Here the CDR3 DNA reads TGTGCCAGCAGTGAAACGGCGGGGTACGGCACAGATACGCAGTATTTT. As protein: CASSETAGYGTDTQYF.

V and J are TRBV5-6 and TRBJ2-3; D gene unclear. Between the trimmed V and J ends, which lost 5 bases and 4 bases, there was a span of 14 bases. CDR1 and CDR2 from the germline V gene are SGHDT and YYEEEE. The CDR3 runs to 14 residues. DNA of the CDR3: TGTGCCAGCAGTCTCACTCGGTTTTCAGATACGCAGTATTTT. It codes for CASSLTRFSDTQYF.

This chain connects TRBV19 to TRBJ1-2, with D possibly being TRBD1 (6 bases). V lost 1 base to trimming and J lost 6 bases, with 12 bases between them. The CDR3 length is 14 residues. Germline CDR1 LNHDA, CDR2 SQIVND (reference sequence). CDR3 nucleotide sequence: TGTGCCAGTAGTATAGTATCAGGGGCGGATGGCTACACCTTC. Translation: CASSIVSGADGYTF.

The V and J genes are TRBV23-1 and TRBJ2-3; D might be TRBD2 (5 bases). TRBV23-1 is placed among ORFs of uncertain function. The CDR3 is 15 amino acids. V was shortened by 1 base and J by 1 base, with 9 bases between the two germline ends. CDR3 loop: CASSQWPDCTDTQYF. Written as DNA, the CDR3 is TGCGCCAGCAGTCAATGGCCGGACTGCACAGATACGCAGTATTTT.

The CDR3 sequence is CASSKRQGADYTF. DNA for the CDR3: TGTGCCAGCAGCAAAAGACAGGGGGCGGACTACACCTTC. This chain connects TRBV12-3 or TRBV12-4 to TRBJ1-2; 10 bases agree with TRBD1. V shed 6 bases and J 10 bases; nucleotides not matched to a gene: 8. The CDR3 is 13 amino acids.

The chain is built from TRBV29-1 and TRBJ1-2; D is uncertain. The germline CDR1 and CDR2 sequences are SQVTM and ANQGSEA. The CDR3 is 13 amino acids. V was trimmed by 4 bases and J by 4 bases, leaving 13 bases between them. The CDR3 sequence: CSVGAGSLYGYTF. The CDR3 DNA sequence: TGCAGCGTTGGCGCCGGGTCACTCTATGGCTACACCTTC.

This chain links TRBV6-5 with TRBJ1-4; D call uncertain. The CDR3 has 16 amino acids. Trimming removed 0 bases from V and 0 bases from J, with 8 bases in between. CDR1 is MNHEY, CDR2 SVGAGI, per germline. CDR3 sequence reads: CASSYSIAATNEKLFF. In DNA form, the CDR3 reads TGTGCCAGCAGTTACTCGATCGCAGCAACTAATGAAAAACTGTTTTTT.

The V and J genes are TRBV12-3 or TRBV12-4 and TRBJ2-2; D remains unclear. This CDR3 is 13 amino acids long. V shed 10 bases and J shed 5 bases, with 14 bases lying between them. The CDR3 here is CANGVVITGELFF. The CDR3 DNA is TGTGCCAACGGAGTTGTAATTACCGGGGAGCTGTTTTTT.

The genes are TRBV5-4 and TRBJ2-1; 10 bases line up with TRBD2. Trimming took 0 bases from V and 2 from J; bases not matched to a gene: 2. CDR3 length equals 16 residues. The germline CDR1 and CDR2 sequences are SGHNT and YYREEE (reference sequence). CDR3 sequence reads: CASSLERGGPYNEQFF. The CDR3 nucleotides are TGTGCCAGCAGCTTGGAGCGGGGGGGCCCCTACAATGAGCAGTTCTTC.

The chain links TRBV4-3 to TRBJ2-7; TRBD1 agrees at 11 bases. Trimming took 4 bases from V and 3 from J; bases not matched to a gene: 5. The CDR3 loop spans 15 amino acids. CDR1 LGHNA and CDR2 YSLEER come from the germline V gene. The CDR3: CASSPRTGGFYEQYF. The CDR3 DNA sequence: TGCGCCAGCAGCCCCCGGACAGGGGGCTTCTACGAGCAGTACTTC.

The chain carries TRBV29-1 and TRBJ1-1; 7 bases match TRBD1. The ends lost 7 bases at V and 1 base at J; junction bases unmatched: 6. This CDR3 has 13 amino acids. Germline CDR1 reads SQVTM; CDR2 reads ANQGSEA. CDR3 coding DNA: TGCAGCGCTTGTCGGGACAGGAACACTGAAGCTTTCTTT. This encodes CSACRDRNTEAFF.

To note about this clone: The same CDR3 also results from other DNA sequences found in this sample. The chain couples TRBV19 to TRBJ1-5; 7 nucleotides agree with TRBD1. The germline CDR1 and CDR2 sequences are LNHDA and SQIVND (reference sequence). With V trimmed by 3 bases and J by 7 bases, 9 bases remained unmatched. This CDR3 contains 15 residues. The CDR3 protein is CASSISRTGGQPQHF. The CDR3 DNA is TGTGCCAGTAGTATTTCCCGGACAGGAGGACAGCCCCAGCATTTT.

CDR3 amino acids: CASSYPGLAGADLTDTQYF. The CDR3 DNA reads as TGTGCCAGCAGTTACCCGGGACTAGCGGGGGCCGACCTCACAGATACGCAGTATTTT. V gene TRBV6-2 or TRBV6-3 combines with J gene TRBJ2-3; 14 nucleotides match TRBD2. J lost 2 bases, V lost 2 bases, and 9 bases had no gene match. The germline CDR1 and CDR2 sequences are MNHEY and SVGEGT. The length of the CDR3 is 19 residues.

This clone has only a few counts. CDR3 sequence (DNA): TGTGCCAGCAGCCATTTTCCGGGACAGGCCGCAATGGGCTCTGGAAACACCATATATTTT. It yields the protein CASSHFPGQAAMGSGNTIYF. The chain links TRBV4-2 to TRBJ1-3, with 8 nucleotides matching TRBD1. From germline, CDR1 is LGHNA and CDR2 YNFKEQ. Losses at the gene ends were 3 bases for V and 0 bases for J; bases not matched to a gene: 16. The CDR3 is made up of 20 amino acids.

The chain links TRBV4-3 to TRBJ2-1; unclear D gene. The CDR3 sequence is 13 residues long. V was trimmed by 2 bases and J by 9 bases, leaving 11 bases between them. CDR1 LGHNA and CDR2 YSLEER come from the germline V gene. The CDR3 spells CASSQSLVSEQFF. CDR3 DNA sequence: TGCGCCAGCAGCCAATCTTTGGTCAGTGAGCAGTTCTTC.

This clone was observed a few times. The CDR3 reads CASSYLLGYDSPLHF. In DNA, the CDR3 is TGTGCCAGCAGCTACCTTCTCGGGTACGATTCACCCCTCCACTTT. The rearrangement joins TRBV7-9 to TRBJ1-6; D not resolved. CDR3 length: 15 amino acids. CDR1 is SEHNR and CDR2 is FQNEAQ in the germline V gene (reference sequence). The V and J ends lost 4 bases and 8 bases respectively, with 15 bases between them.

In this sample, this clone turned up once. The J gene is TRBJ2-2, the V gene TRBV12-3 or TRBV12-4; D is uncertain. The CDR3 runs to 12 residues. Trimming cost V 7 bases and J 2 bases, with 5 bases left between them. The CDR3, as DNA: TGTGCCAGCACTGTCAACACCGGGGAGCTGTTTTTT. As protein: CASTVNTGELFF.

This sequence joins TRBV4-1 and TRBJ2-5, with 7 bases aligning to TRBD2. The CDR3 sequence is 19 residues long. Germline CDR1 and CDR2: MGHRA and YSYEKL. V gave up 0 bases and J gave up 4 bases; unmatched junction bases: 17. CDR3 DNA: TGCGCCAGCAGCCAAGATGAGTGGAGCGGGGCGCCGTCGGCAGAGACCCAGTACTTC. This encodes CASSQDEWSGAPSAETQYF.

V is TRBV3-1 (or the pseudogene TRBV3-2) and J is TRBJ1-4, with D possibly TRBD1 on 6 matching bases. V was cut by 0 bases and J by 8 bases, with 22 bases left in between. The CDR3 sequence is 18 residues long. Per the germline V gene, CDR1 is LGHDT and CDR2 is YNNKEL (reference sequence). The CDR3 DNA is TGTGCCAGCAGCCAAGAAATATATCGGGCCGTAAGGGGGGAAAAACTGTTTTTT. It is translated as CASSQEIYRAVRGEKLFF.

The chain uses TRBV2 and TRBJ2-3; 7 bases are a match to TRBD2. The CDR3 loop spans 14 amino acids. The V gene's germline CDR1 is SNHLY and CDR2 FYNNEI. Trimming took 11 bases from V and 1 from J; bases not matched to a gene: 9. CDR3 coding DNA: TGTGCCTACAGGCCCCGGGAGGGCACAGATACGCAGTATTTT. It is translated as CAYRPREGTDTQYF.

The chain recombines TRBV6-2 or TRBV6-3 with TRBJ2-5, with D possibly being TRBD2 (6 bases). This CDR3 comprises 16 residues. Between the trimmed V and J ends, which lost 5 bases and 6 bases, there was a span of 22 bases. Germline CDR1 and CDR2: MNHEY and SVGEGT. CDR3 coding DNA: TGTGCCAGCAGTAAGTTCAGGGACTTCTCCTCGAAGACCCAGTACTTC. Encoded protein: CASSKFRDFSSKTQYF.

This clone was recorded once. The chain joins TRBV11-2 to TRBJ2-5; the match to TRBD2 covers 7 bases. Germline V gene lookup returns CDR1 SGHAT and CDR2 FQNNGV. V was pared by 1 base and J by 5 bases, with 7 bases of the junction left unmatched. CDR3 size: 15 residues. The CDR3 loop reads CASSLASGEWETQYF. The CDR3 DNA is TGTGCCAGCAGCTTAGCCAGCGGGGAGTGGGAGACCCAGTACTTC.

This clone was counted only a few times. The rearrangement joins TRBV5-1 to TRBJ1-4; 7 nucleotides align to TRBD1. After removal of 5 bases from V and 5 bases from J, the junction contained 9 bases not matched to a gene. The V gene's germline CDR1 is SGHRS and CDR2 YFSETQ. The CDR3 consists of 15 residues. The DNA for the CDR3 is TGCGCCAGCAGAAGACAGGGAGAGAGGAATGAAAAACTGTTTTTT. Translating it yields CASRRQGERNEKLFF.

The V and J genes are TRBV12-3 or TRBV12-4 and TRBJ2-1, with 7 bases fitting TRBD1. The CDR3 consists of 13 residues. With 11 bases clipped from V and 5 bases from J, the junction kept 9 bases outside the gene matches. CDR3 amino acids: CARLDRVHNEQFF. The DNA for the CDR3 is TGTGCCCGCCTCGACAGGGTCCACAATGAGCAGTTCTTC.

V is TRBV9 and J is TRBJ1-2; possibly TRBD1 for D (6 bases). Trimming removed 3 bases at V and 5 bases at J, with 14 bases between. Germline CDR1 SGDLS, CDR2 YYNGEE. The CDR3 loop spans 14 amino acids. The CDR3 loop is CASSAGDTRYGYTF. The CDR3 bases are TGTGCCAGCAGCGCAGGGGACACGCGTTATGGCTACACCTTC.

The chain combines TRBV1 with TRBJ2-3; the table names TRBD2, a call not compared with the DNA. TRBV1 is annotated as a pseudogene. There are 17 residues in the CDR3. This chain's CDR3 is CTSSQVRELAVQDTQYF. DNA of the CDR3: TGCACCAGCAGCCAAGTACGGGAACTAGCGGTGCAAGATACGCAGTATTTT.

This clone was recorded once. This chain joins TRBV6-5 and TRBJ2-3; D perhaps matches TRBD1 (5 bases). CDR3 length: 14 amino acids. Germline CDR1 and CDR2: MNHEY and SVGAGI. V lost 8 bases and J lost 8, with 20 bases in between. CDR3 DNA sequence: TGTGCCAGCCTTAGCCCCTCCGTAGGGGTTACGCAGTATTTT. This sequence encodes CASLSPSVGVTQYF.

The rearrangement joins TRBV7-8 to TRBJ2-1; TRBD1 aligns across 9 bases. The ends lost 4 bases at V and 8 bases at J; junction bases unmatched: 9. CDR1 and CDR2 (germline): SGHVS, FQNEAQ. CDR3 length: 15 amino acids. The CDR3 protein is CASSSSGTGLYEQFF. The CDR3 coding sequence is TGTGCCAGCAGCTCATCCGGGACAGGGTTGTATGAGCAGTTCTTC.